This T cell receptor beta chain appears in the sequencing data of a study of cytomegalovirus exposure and HLA in healthy donors. The CDR3 consists of 15 residues. Between the trimmed V and J ends, which lost 0 bases and 0 bases, there was a span of 6 bases. CDR1 and CDR2 (germline): SGDLS, YYNGEE. Both 60 Vbeta primers and 13 Jbeta primers went into the PCR. The assay was immunoSEQ multiplex PCR, and TCRdb's table has in-frame clones only and misses some. The listing contains 170,000 or so clones. V and J are TRBV9 and TRBJ2-2; unclear D gene. The TCR was taken from a man in his thirties or forties in good health and CMV-seronegative. Sequencing was carried out using PBMCs. The CDR3 loop is CASSVDTSNTGELFF. The CDR3 nucleotides are TGTGCCAGCAGCGTAGACACGTCGAACACCGGGGAGCTGTTTTTT.